This T cell receptor (beta chain) appears in the sequencing data of a study of T cell clonotyping in hematopoietic cell transplantation. Turning to this clone: Its antigen is not identified.

The CDR3 consists of 13 residues. V was shortened by 8 bases and J by 0 bases, with 11 bases between the two germline ends. Germline V lookup: CDR1 GTSNPN, CDR2 SVGIG (reference sequence). The study, taken as a whole, reports: After transplant, recipient diversity fell while pathologically expanded clonotypes grew through day 180. Without cell sorting, CD4 versus CD8 contributions remain unresolved. At the given depth, recipient repertoires were over 95% de novo clonotypes.

Recipients were bled about 28 days pretransplant and at posttransplant days 30, 100, 180. The protocol was immunoSEQ multiplex PCR, while the TCRdb copy is restricted to in-frame clones and leaves out a portion. The table shows 6,200 or so clones, with about 39% occurring only once. The rearrangement joins TRBV30 to TRBJ1-3, with a weak D call TRBD1 (6 bases). The TCR sequence derives from a female patient in her 60s who had an allogeneic stem cell transplant, so the T cells may come from the graft donor. Some clones in this sample may be carry-over from other donors' samples. The sample here was peripheral blood mononuclear cells, taken 30 days after allogeneic stem cell transplant. The CDR3 here is CARGHTSGNTIYF. In DNA, the CDR3 is TGTGCCCGGGGACATACCTCTGGAAACACCATATATTTT.